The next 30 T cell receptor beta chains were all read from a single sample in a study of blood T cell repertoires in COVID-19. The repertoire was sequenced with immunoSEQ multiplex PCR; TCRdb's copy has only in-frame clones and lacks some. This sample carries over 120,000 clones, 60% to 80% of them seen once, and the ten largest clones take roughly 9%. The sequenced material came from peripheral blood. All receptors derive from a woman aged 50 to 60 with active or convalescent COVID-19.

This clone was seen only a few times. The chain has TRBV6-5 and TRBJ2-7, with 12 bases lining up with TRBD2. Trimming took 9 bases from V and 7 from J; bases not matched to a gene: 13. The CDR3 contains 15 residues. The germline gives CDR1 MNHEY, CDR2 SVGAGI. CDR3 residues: CASGMGLAGLGEQYF. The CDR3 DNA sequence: TGTGCCAGTGGAATGGGACTAGCGGGCTTGGGGGAGCAGTACTTC.

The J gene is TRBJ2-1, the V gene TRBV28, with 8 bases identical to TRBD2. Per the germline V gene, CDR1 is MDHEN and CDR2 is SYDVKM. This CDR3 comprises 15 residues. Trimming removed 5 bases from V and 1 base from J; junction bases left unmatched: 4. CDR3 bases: TGTGCCAGCAGTCCGGGGGGGGAATCCTACAATGAGCAGTTCTTC. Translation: CASSPGGESYNEQFF.

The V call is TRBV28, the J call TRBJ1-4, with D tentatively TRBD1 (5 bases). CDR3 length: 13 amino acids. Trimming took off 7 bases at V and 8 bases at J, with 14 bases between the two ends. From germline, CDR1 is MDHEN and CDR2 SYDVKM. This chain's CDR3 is CASTGGVGEKLFF. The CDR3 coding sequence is TGTGCCAGCACCGGGGGGGTCGGCGAAAAACTGTTTTTT.

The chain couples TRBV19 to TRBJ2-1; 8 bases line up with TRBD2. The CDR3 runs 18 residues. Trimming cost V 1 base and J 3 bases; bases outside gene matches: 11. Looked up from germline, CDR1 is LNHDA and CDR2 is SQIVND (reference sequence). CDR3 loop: CASSIASKGSGDYNEQFF. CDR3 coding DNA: TGTGCCAGTAGTATAGCCTCGAAGGGTAGCGGGGACTACAATGAGCAGTTCTTC.

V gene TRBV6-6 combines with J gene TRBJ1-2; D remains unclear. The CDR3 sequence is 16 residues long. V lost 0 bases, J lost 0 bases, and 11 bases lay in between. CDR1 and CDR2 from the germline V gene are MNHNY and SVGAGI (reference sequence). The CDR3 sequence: CASSYSVQNANYGYTF. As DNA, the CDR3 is TGTGCCAGCAGTTACTCGGTACAGAATGCTAACTATGGCTACACCTTC.

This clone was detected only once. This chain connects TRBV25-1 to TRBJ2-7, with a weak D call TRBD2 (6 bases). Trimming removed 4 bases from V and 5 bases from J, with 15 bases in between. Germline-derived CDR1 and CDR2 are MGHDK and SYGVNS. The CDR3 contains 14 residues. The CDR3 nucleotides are TGTGCCAGCAGTGCGTTCCGGGGGAGGAACGAGCAGTACTTC. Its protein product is CASSAFRGRNEQYF.

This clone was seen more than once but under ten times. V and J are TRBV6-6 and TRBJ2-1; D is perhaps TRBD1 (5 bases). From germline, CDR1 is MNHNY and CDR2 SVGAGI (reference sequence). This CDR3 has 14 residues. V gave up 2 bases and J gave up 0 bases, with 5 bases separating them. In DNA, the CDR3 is TGTGCCAGCAGTTACCAGGGCTCCTACAATGAGCAGTTCTTC. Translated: CASSYQGSYNEQFF.

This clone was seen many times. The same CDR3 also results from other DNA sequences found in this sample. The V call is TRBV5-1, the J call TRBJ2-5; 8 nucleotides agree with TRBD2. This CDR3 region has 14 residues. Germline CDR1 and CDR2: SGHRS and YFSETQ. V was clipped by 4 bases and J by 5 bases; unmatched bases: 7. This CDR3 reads CASSPGGAGETQYF. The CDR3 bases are TGCGCCAGCAGCCCCGGGGGGGCCGGTGAGACCCAGTACTTC.

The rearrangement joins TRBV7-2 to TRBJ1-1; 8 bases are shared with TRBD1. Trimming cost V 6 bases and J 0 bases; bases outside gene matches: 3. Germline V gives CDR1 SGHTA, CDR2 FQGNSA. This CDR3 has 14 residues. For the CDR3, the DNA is TGTGCCAGCAGTCGGGACAGGATGAACACTGAAGCTTTCTTT. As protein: CASSRDRMNTEAFF.

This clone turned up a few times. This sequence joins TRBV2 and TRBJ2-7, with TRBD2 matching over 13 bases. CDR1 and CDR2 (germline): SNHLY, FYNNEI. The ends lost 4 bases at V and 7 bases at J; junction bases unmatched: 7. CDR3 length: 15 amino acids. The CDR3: CASSVGLAGVSEQYF. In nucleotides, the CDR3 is TGTGCCAGCAGTGTCGGACTAGCGGGAGTTAGTGAGCAGTACTTC.

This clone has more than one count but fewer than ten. In nucleotides, the CDR3 is TGTGCCAGCAGCTCTAGTCGGGTGGCTAGCTCCTACGAGCAGTACTTC. As protein: CASSSSRVASSYEQYF. The V and J genes are TRBV9 and TRBJ2-7; D is unresolved. Trimming pared 4 bases from V and 0 bases from J, leaving 17 bases between. The CDR3 runs 16 residues. Per the germline V gene, CDR1 is SGDLS and CDR2 is YYNGEE.

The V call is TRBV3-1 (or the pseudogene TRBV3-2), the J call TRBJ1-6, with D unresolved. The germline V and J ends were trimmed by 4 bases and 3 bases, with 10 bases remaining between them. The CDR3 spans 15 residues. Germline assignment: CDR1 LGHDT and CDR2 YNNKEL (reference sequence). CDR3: CASSLRENYNSPLHF. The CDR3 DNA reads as TGTGCCAGCAGCCTCCGGGAGAACTATAATTCACCCCTCCACTTT.

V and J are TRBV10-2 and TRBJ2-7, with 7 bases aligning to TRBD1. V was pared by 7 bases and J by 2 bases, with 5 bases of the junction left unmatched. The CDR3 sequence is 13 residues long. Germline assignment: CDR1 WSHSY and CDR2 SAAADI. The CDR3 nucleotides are TGCGCCAGCAAGGAAGGGGGCCCCTACGAGCAGTACTTC. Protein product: CASKEGGPYEQYF.

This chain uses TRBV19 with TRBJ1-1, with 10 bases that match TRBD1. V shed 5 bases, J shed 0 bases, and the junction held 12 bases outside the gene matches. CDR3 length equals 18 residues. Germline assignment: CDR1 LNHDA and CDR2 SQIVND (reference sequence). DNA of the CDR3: TGTGCCAGTAGTGGGGACAGGGGCAACCCTCGATTGAACACTGAAGCTTTCTTT. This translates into CASSGDRGNPRLNTEAFF.

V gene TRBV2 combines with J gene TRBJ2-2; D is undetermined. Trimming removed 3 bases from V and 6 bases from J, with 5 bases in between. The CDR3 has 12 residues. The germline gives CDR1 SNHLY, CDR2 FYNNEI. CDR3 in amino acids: CASSDHSGELFF. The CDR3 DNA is TGTGCCAGCAGTGACCATTCCGGGGAGCTGTTTTTT.

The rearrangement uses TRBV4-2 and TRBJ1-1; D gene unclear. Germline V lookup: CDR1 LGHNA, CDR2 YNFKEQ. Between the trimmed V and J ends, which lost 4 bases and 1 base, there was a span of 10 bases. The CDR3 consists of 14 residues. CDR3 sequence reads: CASSPQAENTEAFF. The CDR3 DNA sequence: TGTGCCAGCAGCCCTCAGGCCGAGAACACTGAAGCTTTCTTT.

The CDR3 is CASSLAGEGEQFF. The DNA for the CDR3 is TGTGCCAGCAGCTTAGCGGGAGAGGGTGAGCAGTTCTTC. V is TRBV7-7 and J is TRBJ2-1, with D possibly being TRBD2 (5 bases). Germline lookup yields CDR1 SSHAT and CDR2 FNYEAQ (reference sequence). V was trimmed by 0 bases and J by 9 bases, leaving 9 bases between them. The CDR3 extends over 13 amino acids.

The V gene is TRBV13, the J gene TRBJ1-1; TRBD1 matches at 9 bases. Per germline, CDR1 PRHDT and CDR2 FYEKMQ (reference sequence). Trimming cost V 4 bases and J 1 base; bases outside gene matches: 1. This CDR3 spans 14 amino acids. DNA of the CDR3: TGTGCCAGCAGCTGGGGACAGGGGAACACTGAAGCTTTCTTT. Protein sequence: CASSWGQGNTEAFF.

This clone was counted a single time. CDR3 sequence (DNA): TGTGCCAGCGCGACCGGGGGACCGAAGTATTTT. It codes for CASATGGPKYF. The chain has TRBV11-2 and TRBJ2-3; possible D gene TRBD2, 6 bases. The CDR3 runs 11 residues. V lost 8 bases, J lost 13 bases, and 16 bases lay in between. Germline lookup yields CDR1 SGHAT and CDR2 FQNNGV.

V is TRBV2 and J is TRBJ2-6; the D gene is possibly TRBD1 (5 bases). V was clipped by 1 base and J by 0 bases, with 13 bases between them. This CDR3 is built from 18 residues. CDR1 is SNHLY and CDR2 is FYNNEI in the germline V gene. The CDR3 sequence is CASSEEGYRPSGANVLTF. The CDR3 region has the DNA TGTGCCAGCAGTGAAGAGGGGTACAGGCCCTCTGGGGCCAACGTCCTGACTTTC. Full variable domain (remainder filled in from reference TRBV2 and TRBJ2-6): EPEVTQTPSHQVTQMGQEVILRCVPISNHLYFYWYRQILGQKVEFLVSFYNNEISEKSEIFDDQFSVERPDGSNFTLKIRSTKLEDSAMYFCASSEEGYRPSGANVLTFGAGSRLTVL.

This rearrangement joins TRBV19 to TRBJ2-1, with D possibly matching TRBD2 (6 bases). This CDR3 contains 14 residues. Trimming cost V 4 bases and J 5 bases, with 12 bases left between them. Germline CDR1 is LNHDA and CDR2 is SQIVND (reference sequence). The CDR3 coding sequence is TGTGCCAGTAGTACCCAGCGGGTGAACAATGAGCAGTTCTTC. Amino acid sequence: CASSTQRVNNEQFF.

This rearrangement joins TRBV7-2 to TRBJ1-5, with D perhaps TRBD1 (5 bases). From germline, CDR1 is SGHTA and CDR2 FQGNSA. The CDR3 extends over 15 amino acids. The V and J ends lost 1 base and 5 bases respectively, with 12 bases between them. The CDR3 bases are TGTGCCAGCAGCTTAGTTAGGGGCCCAGATCAGCCCCAGCATTTT. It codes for CASSLVRGPDQPQHF. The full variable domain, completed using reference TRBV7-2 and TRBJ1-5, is GAGVSQSPSNKVTEKGKDVELRCDPISGHTALYWYRQSLGQGLEFLIYFQGNSAPDKSGLPSDRFSAERTGGSVSTLTIQRTQQEDSAVYLCASSLVRGPDQPQHFGDGTRLSIL.

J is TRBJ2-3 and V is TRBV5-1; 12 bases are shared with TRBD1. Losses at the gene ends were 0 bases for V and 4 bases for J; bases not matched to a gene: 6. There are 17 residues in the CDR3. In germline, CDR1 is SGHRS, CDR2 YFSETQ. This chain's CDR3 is CASSLEGQGARADTQYF. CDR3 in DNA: TGCGCCAGCAGCTTGGAGGGACAGGGGGCGAGGGCAGATACGCAGTATTTT.

CDR3 loop: CASSLVQLAGELFF. The CDR3 DNA reads as TGCGCCAGCAGCTTGGTACAGCTCGCCGGGGAGCTGTTTTTT. V gene TRBV5-1 combines with J gene TRBJ2-2, with D uncertain. V was cut by 0 bases and J by 6 bases, with 9 bases left in between. This CDR3 contains 14 residues. The V gene's germline CDR1 is SGHRS and CDR2 YFSETQ.

CDR3 amino acids: CASSSGLAFLYEQYF. In DNA form, the CDR3 reads TGTGCCAGCAGCTCGGGACTAGCGTTTCTCTACGAGCAGTACTTC. The chain combines TRBV7-2 with TRBJ2-7; 10 positions agree with TRBD2. V dropped 4 bases and J dropped 3; count of bases not matched to a gene: 6. CDR1 and CDR2 (germline): SGHTA, FQGNSA. The CDR3 extends over 15 amino acids.

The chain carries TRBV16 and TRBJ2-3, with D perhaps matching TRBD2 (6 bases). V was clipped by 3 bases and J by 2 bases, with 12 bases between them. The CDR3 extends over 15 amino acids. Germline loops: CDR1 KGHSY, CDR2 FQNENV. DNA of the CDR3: TGTGCCAGCAGCCATAATGGGGGGAACACAGATACGCAGTATTTT. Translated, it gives CASSHNGGNTDTQYF.

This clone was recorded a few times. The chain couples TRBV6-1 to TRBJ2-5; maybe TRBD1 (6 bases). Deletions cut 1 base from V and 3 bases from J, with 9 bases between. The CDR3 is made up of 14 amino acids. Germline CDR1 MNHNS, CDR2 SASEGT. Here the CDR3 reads CASSEGTVKETQYF. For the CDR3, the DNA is TGTGCCAGCAGTGAAGGGACAGTAAAAGAGACCCAGTACTTC.

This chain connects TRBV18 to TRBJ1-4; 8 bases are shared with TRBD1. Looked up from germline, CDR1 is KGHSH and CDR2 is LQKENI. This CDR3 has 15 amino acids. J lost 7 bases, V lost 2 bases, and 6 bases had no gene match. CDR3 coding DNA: TGTGCCAGCTCACCAAATGGACAGGGAAGTGAAAAACTGTTTTTT. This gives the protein CASSPNGQGSEKLFF.

CDR3 DNA sequence: TGTGCCAGCAGCGGGGGTTCCTACAATGAGCAGTTCTTC. Its protein is CASSGGSYNEQFF. J is TRBJ2-1 and V is TRBV28, with D maybe TRBD2 (6 bases). The CDR3 spans 13 residues. Germline CDR1 reads MDHEN; CDR2 reads SYDVKM. Between the trimmed V and J ends, which lost 6 bases and 1 base, there was a span of 7 bases.

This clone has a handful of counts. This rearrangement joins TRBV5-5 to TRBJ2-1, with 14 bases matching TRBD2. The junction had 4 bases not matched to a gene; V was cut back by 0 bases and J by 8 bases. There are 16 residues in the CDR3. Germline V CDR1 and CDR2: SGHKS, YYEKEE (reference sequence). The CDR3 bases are TGTGCCAGCAGCTTGGGACTAGCGGGAGGGCCGTATGAGCAGTTCTTC. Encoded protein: CASSLGLAGGPYEQFF.